Listed below are T cell receptor beta chains from one sample, sequenced in a study of T cells in Graves' hyperthyroidism and ophthalmopathy. Each CDR3 protein is one row after TCRdb ran MiXCR on the multiplex PCR reads. The repertoire includes about 590,000 distinct CDR3 sequences, 15% to 17% of them detected once, and under 8% sits in the top ten. Sequenced sample: blood. Source of these receptors: a woman aged 25 to 39 with Graves' hyperthyroidism. The CDR3 runs from the conserved cysteine through the conserved F or W. A D gene is named only where the DNA matches it firmly. The size of a clone is reported for some rows only, either as once, few or many, or as a class for expanded clones.

>TRBV6-2/TRBV6-3|TRBD2|few|TRBJ2-1
CASSSPGLASEQFF
TGTGCCAGCAGTTCACCGGGACTAGCTAGTGAGCAGTTCTTC
>TRBV20-1|TRBD2|-|TRBJ2-2
CSAKREMNTGELFF
TGCAGTGCTAAGCGGGAGATGAACACCGGGGAGCTGTTTTTT
>TRBV4-1|TRBD1|few|TRBJ2-4
CASSQVGTGGKNIQYF
TGCGCCAGCAGCCAAGTCGGGACAGGAGGCAAAAACATTCAGTACTTC
>TRBV5-1|TRBD1|many|TRBJ1-6
CASSSLDRNSPLHF
TGCGCCAGCAGCTCTCTGGACAGGAATTCACCCCTCCACTTT
>TRBV28|-|many|TRBJ2-7
CASRYLLEQYF
TGTGCCAGCCGCTACCTGCTCGAGCAGTACTTC
>TRBV10-2|-|-|TRBJ2-7
CASSARGRTTFYEQYF
TGCGCCAGCAGTGCGAGGGGCCGCACAACCTTCTACGAGCAGTACTTC
>TRBV27|-|-|TRBJ2-1
CASSSLQGFYNEQFF
TGTGCCAGCAGTTCTCTACAGGGATTCTACAATGAGCAGTTCTTC
>TRBV27|-|many|TRBJ1-2
CASSFSGGGGYGYTF
TGTGCCAGCAGTTTTAGCGGGGGCGGCGGCTATGGCTACACCTTC
>TRBV4-3|TRBD2|-|TRBJ2-5
CASSQIAGEVTQYF
TGCGCCAGCAGCCAAATTGCGGGGGAGGTGACCCAGTACTTC
>TRBV30|TRBD2|many|TRBJ2-1
CAWSEASGREQFF
TGTGCCTGGAGTGAGGCTAGCGGGAGAGAGCAGTTCTTC
>TRBV5-1|TRBD2|many|TRBJ2-3
CASSLWTSGISTDTQYF
TGCGCCAGCAGCCTATGGACTAGCGGGATTAGCACAGATACGCAGTATTTT
>TRBV29-1|-|few|TRBJ1-2
CSGLGWEHGYTF
TGCAGCGGTCTGGGATGGGAGCATGGCTACACCTTC
>TRBV5-8|TRBD1|few|TRBJ1-5
CASSRIFGTGFWNQPQHF
TGTGCCAGCAGCCGAATCTTCGGGACAGGGTTTTGGAATCAGCCCCAGCATTTT
>TRBV11-2|-|-|TRBJ2-1
CASSLKVRLQLGAMNEQFF
TGTGCCAGCAGCTTAAAGGTGAGACTCCAGTTGGGGGCAATGAATGAGCAGTTCTTC
>TRBV3-1|-|many|TRBJ2-1
CASSQTLEKQFF
TGTGCCAGCAGCCAAACCCTAGAGAAGCAGTTCTTC
>TRBV27|TRBD1|-|TRBJ2-7
CATTGTGMSEQYF
TGTGCCACCACCGGGACAGGTATGTCCGAGCAGTACTTC
>TRBV20-1|-|many|TRBJ1-2
CSARDRIGNPEGRYGYTF
TGCAGTGCTAGAGATCGAATTGGCAACCCGGAGGGGCGCTATGGCTACACCTTC
>TRBV25-1|-|few|TRBJ1-1
CASSELDRNTEAFF
TGTGCCAGCAGTGAACTAGACAGGAACACTGAAGCTTTCTTT
>TRBV29-1|TRBD2|many|TRBJ2-1
CSVDGGDNEQFF
TGCAGCGTTGACGGGGGGGACAATGAGCAGTTCTTC
>TRBV30|-|few|TRBJ1-6
CAWSHPGRGDSPLHF
TGTGCCTGGAGTCACCCGGGCAGGGGCGACTCACCCCTCCACTTT
>TRBV20-1|TRBD2|-|TRBJ2-1
CSARDGGASGRVNEQFF
TGCAGTGCTAGAGATGGGGGGGCTAGCGGGAGGGTGAATGAGCAGTTCTTC
>TRBV30|TRBD1|few|TRBJ1-6
CACSRQGGEGNSPLHF
TGTGCCTGCTCACGACAGGGGGGAGAGGGGAATTCACCCCTCCACTTT
>TRBV6-1|TRBD2|many|TRBJ2-3
CASSSNTFTSGREVDTQYF
TGTGCCAGCAGTTCCAACACTTTTACTAGCGGGAGAGAGGTAGATACGCAGTATTTT
>TRBV11-3|-|many|TRBJ1-2
CASSLAVGANYGYTF
TGTGCCAGCAGCTTAGCAGTCGGAGCTAACTATGGCTACACCTTC
>TRBV20-1|-|many|TRBJ2-3
CSADTDTQYF
TGCAGTGCTGACACAGATACGCAGTATTTT
>TRBV4-3|-|-|TRBJ1-6
CASSQRGGTNSPLHF
TGCGCCAGCAGCCAAAGAGGGGGTACCAATTCACCCCTCCACTTT
>TRBV9|-|few|TRBJ1-2
CASSELTGTTVNYGYTF
TGTGCCAGCAGCGAGTTAACCGGGACAACAGTTAACTATGGCTACACCTTC
>TRBV18|-|many|TRBJ2-7
CASSIRDLTYEQYF
TGTGCCAGCTCAATCCGGGACTTAACCTACGAGCAGTACTTC
>TRBV3-1|TRBD1|many|TRBJ2-3
CASSQEGTATQYF
TGTGCCAGCAGCCAAGAAGGGACAGCCACGCAGTATTTT
>TRBV11-2|-|many|TRBJ2-1
CASSLEVSDEQFF
TGTGCCAGCAGCTTAGAGGTCTCGGATGAGCAGTTCTTC
>TRBV2|-|-|TRBJ1-6
CASTERGVEVSPLHF
TGTGCCAGCACCGAGCGAGGGGTCGAAGTTTCACCCCTCCACTTT
>TRBV6-2/TRBV6-3|TRBD2|many|TRBJ2-7
CASRPYSSGGGYEQYF
TGTGCCAGCAGACCCTATTCTAGCGGGGGAGGATACGAGCAGTACTTC
>TRBV6-1|-|many|TRBJ2-3
CASSEASGWSTQYF
TGTGCCAGCAGTGAAGCGTCCGGTTGGAGTACGCAGTATTTT
>TRBV3-1|TRBD1|many|TRBJ2-3
CASSQGQGADTQYF
TGTGCCAGCAGCCAAGGACAGGGGGCAGATACGCAGTATTTT
>TRBV12-3/TRBV12-4|TRBD1|many|TRBJ2-6
CASNIPGQGSSGANVLTF
TGTGCCAGCAACATACCGGGACAGGGGTCCTCTGGGGCCAACGTCCTGACTTTC
>TRBV5-1|TRBD2|many|TRBJ2-1
CATGLAGGSEQFF
TGCGCCACGGGACTAGCGGGTGGGAGTGAGCAGTTCTTC
>TRBV7-2|-|many|TRBJ2-5
CASSLKGFETQYF
TGTGCCAGCAGCTTAAAGGGTTTCGAGACCCAGTACTTC
>TRBV18|-|-|TRBJ2-7
CASSLLDGSPYEQYF
TGTGCCAGCTCACTCCTGGACGGGAGCCCCTACGAGCAGTACTTC
>TRBV4-3|-|few|TRBJ2-1
CASSHEDPGPYNEQFF
TGCGCCAGCAGCCACGAGGACCCTGGTCCCTACAATGAGCAGTTCTTC
>TRBV5-6|-|few|TRBJ1-2
CASSSGVGGYGYTF
TGTGCCAGCAGCTCAGGGGTTGGCGGCTATGGCTACACCTTC
>TRBV6-5|-|many|TRBJ2-2
CASSYLKTKNTGELFF
TGTGCCAGCAGTTACCTGAAGACAAAGAACACCGGGGAGCTGTTTTTT
>TRBV10-3|TRBD1|many|TRBJ2-7
CAITRTGGLDEQYF
TGTGCCATCACCCGGACAGGGGGACTCGACGAGCAGTACTTC
>TRBV7-3|-|many|TRBJ2-7
CASSPNRLEQYF
TGTGCCAGCAGCCCGAACCGCCTCGAGCAGTACTTC
>TRBV30|TRBD2|few|TRBJ2-7
CAWSFWAGGEQYF
TGTGCCTGGAGTTTTTGGGCGGGAGGCGAGCAGTACTTC
>TRBV20-1|TRBD1|many|TRBJ1-5
CSARDRGEQPQHF
TGCAGTGCTAGGGACAGGGGGGAACAGCCCCAGCATTTT
>TRBV5-1|TRBD2|-|TRBJ2-3
CASSNLAGSTDTQYF
TGCGCCAGCAGCAACCTAGCGGGAAGCACAGATACGCAGTATTTT
>TRBV29-1|-|-|TRBJ1-1
CSVALGLGEAFF
TGCAGTGTGGCGTTGGGGTTGGGTGAAGCTTTCTTT